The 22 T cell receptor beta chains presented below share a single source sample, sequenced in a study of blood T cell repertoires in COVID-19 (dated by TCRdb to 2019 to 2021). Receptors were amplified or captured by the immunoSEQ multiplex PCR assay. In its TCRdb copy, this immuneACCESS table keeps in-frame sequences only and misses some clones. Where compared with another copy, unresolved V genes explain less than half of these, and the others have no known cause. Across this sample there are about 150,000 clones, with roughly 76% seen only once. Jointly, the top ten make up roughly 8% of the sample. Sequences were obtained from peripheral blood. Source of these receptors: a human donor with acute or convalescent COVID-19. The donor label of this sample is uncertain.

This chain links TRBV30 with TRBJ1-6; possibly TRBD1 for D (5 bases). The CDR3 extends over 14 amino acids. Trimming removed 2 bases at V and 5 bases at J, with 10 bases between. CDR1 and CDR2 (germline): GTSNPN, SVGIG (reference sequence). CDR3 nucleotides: TGTGCCTGGAGTACGGACATAGATAATTCACCCCTCCACTTT. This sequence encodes CAWSTDIDNSPLHF.

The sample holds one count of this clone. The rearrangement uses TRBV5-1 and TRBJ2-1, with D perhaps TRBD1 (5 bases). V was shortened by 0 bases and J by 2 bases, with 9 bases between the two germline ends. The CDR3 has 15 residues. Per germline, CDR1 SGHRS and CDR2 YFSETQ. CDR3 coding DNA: TGCGCCAGCAGCTTGGAGGGGAATCCCTACAATGAGCAGTTCTTC. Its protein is CASSLEGNPYNEQFF.

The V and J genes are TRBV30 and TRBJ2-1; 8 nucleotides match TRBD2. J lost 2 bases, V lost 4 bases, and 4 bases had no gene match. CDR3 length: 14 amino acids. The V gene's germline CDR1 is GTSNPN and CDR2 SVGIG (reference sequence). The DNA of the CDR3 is TGTGCCTGGAAGGCGGGGGGCCCCTACAATGAGCAGTTCTTC. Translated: CAWKAGGPYNEQFF. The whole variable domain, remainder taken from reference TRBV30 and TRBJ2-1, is SQTIHQWPATLVQPVGSPLSLECTVEGTSNPNLYWYRQAAGRGLQLLFYSVGIGQISSEVPQNLSASRPQDRQFILSSKKLLLSDSGFYLCAWKAGGPYNEQFFGPGTRLTVL.

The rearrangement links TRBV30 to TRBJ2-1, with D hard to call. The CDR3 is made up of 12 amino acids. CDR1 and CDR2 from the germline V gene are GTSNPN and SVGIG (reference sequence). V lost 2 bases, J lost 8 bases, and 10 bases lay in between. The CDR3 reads CAWSLFRDEQFF. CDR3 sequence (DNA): TGTGCCTGGAGTCTTTTTCGGGATGAGCAGTTCTTC. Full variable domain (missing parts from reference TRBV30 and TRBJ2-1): SQTIHQWPATLVQPVGSPLSLECTVEGTSNPNLYWYRQAAGRGLQLLFYSVGIGQISSEVPQNLSASRPQDRQFILSSKKLLLSDSGFYLCAWSLFRDEQFFGPGTRLTVL.

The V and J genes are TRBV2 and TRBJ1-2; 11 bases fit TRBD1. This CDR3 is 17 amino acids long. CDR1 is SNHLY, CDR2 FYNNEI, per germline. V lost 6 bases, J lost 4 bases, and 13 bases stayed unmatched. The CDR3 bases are TGTGCCAGCAGCGCTAGCCCCGGACAGGGGGCTGGCTATGGCTACACCTTC. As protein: CASSASPGQGAGYGYTF.

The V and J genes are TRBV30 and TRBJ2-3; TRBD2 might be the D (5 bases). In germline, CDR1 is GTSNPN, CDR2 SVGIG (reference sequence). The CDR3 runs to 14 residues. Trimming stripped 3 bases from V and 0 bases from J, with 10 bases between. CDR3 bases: TGTGCCTGGAGGACGGGGTTAAGCACAGATACGCAGTATTTT. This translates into CAWRTGLSTDTQYF.

CDR3 coding DNA: TGTGCCAGTTCGGGACAGGGCCTAACGCCCTATGGCTACACCTTC. It codes for CASSGQGLTPYGYTF. The chain carries TRBV19 and TRBJ1-2, with 9 bases lining up with TRBD1. This CDR3 region has 15 residues. Germline V gene sequence: CDR1 LNHDA, CDR2 SQIVND (reference sequence). V gave up 8 bases and J gave up 4 bases; unmatched junction bases: 11. Based on the CDR3 plus reference TRBV19 and TRBJ1-2, the full variable domain is DGGITQSPKYLFRKEGQNVTLSCEQNLNHDAMYWYRQDPGQGLRLIYYSQIVNDFQKGDIAEGYSVSREKKESFPLTVTSAQKNPTAFYLCASSGQGLTPYGYTFGSGTRLTVV.

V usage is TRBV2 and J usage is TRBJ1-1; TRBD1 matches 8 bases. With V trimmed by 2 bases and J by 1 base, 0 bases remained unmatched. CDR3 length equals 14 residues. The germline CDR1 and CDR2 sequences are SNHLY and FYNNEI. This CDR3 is CASSEQGANTEAFF. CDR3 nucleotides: TGTGCCAGCAGTGAACAGGGGGCGAACACTGAAGCTTTCTTT.

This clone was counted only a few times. The DNA of the CDR3 is TGTGCCAGCAGTCCCAAATACGGACAAAATCAGCCCCAGCATTTT. Its translation is CASSPKYGQNQPQHF. The J gene is TRBJ1-5, the V gene TRBV3-1 (or the pseudogene TRBV3-2); weak D call: TRBD1 (5 bases). The germline V gene has CDR1 LGHDT and CDR2 YNNKEL (reference sequence). The CDR3 contains 15 residues. With 6 bases removed from V and 4 bases from J, the gap between germline ends came to 16 bases.

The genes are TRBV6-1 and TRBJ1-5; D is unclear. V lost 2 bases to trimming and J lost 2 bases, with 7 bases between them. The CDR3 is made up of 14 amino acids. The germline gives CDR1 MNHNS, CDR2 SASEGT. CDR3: CASSEQEGNQPQHF. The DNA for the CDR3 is TGTGCCAGCAGTGAACAGGAGGGCAATCAGCCCCAGCATTTT.

CDR3 protein: CATSDSRRGNTGELFF. DNA for the CDR3: TGTGCCACCAGTGATTCCCGCCGGGGGAACACCGGGGAGCTGTTTTTT. This chain connects TRBV24-1 to TRBJ2-2; D may be TRBD2 (5 bases). The CDR3 has 16 amino acids. V lost 2 bases and J lost 1, with 10 bases in between. The germline CDR1 and CDR2 sequences are KGHDR and SFDVKD.

CDR3 sequence reads: CATSDPGQGANEQYF. In nucleotides, the CDR3 is TGTGCCACCAGTGACCCCGGACAGGGGGCAAACGAGCAGTACTTC. The chain recombines TRBV24-1 with TRBJ2-7; 11 bases align to TRBD1. The ends lost 4 bases at V and 5 bases at J; junction bases unmatched: 6. This CDR3 is 15 amino acids long. Germline CDR1 KGHDR, CDR2 SFDVKD.

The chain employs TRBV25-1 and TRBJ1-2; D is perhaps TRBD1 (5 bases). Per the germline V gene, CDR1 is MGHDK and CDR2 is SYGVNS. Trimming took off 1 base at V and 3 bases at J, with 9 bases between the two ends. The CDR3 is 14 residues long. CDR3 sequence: CASSEWVGDYGYTF. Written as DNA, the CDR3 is TGTGCCAGCAGTGAATGGGTAGGGGACTATGGCTACACCTTC.

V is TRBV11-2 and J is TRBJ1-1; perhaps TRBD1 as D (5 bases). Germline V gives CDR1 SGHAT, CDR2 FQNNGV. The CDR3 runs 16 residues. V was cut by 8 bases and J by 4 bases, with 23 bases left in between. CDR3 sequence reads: CASSPRQGWLGTEAFF. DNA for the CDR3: TGTGCCAGCTCCCCCCGCCAGGGATGGCTCGGCACTGAAGCTTTCTTT.

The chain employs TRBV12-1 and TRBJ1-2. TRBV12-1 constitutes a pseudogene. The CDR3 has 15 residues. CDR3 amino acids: CASSARGGRDYGYTF. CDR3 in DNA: TGTGCCAGCAGCGCTAGGGGGGGCAGGGACTATGGCTACACCTTC.

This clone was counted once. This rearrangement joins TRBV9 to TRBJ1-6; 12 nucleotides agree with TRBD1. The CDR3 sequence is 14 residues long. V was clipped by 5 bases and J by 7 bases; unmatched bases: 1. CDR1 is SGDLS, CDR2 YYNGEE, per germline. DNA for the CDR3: TGTGCCAGCAGTGGGACAGGGGGCAATTCACCCCTCCACTTT. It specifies CASSGTGGNSPLHF.

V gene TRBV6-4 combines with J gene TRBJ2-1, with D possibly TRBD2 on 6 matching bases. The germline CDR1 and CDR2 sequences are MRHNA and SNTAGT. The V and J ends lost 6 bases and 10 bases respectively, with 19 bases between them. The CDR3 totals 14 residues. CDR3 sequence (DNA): TGTGCCAGCAGAGGACCGGGAGCCCGGGCAGAGCAGTTCTTC. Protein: CASRGPGARAEQFF.

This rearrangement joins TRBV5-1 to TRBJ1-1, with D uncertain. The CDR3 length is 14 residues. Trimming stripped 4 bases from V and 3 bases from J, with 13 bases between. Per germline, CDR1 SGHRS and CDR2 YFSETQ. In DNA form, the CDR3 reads TGCGCCAGCAGCCCGGGGTGGGAGGACACTGAAGCTTTCTTT. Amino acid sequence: CASSPGWEDTEAFF. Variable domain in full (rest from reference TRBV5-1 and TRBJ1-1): KAGVTQTPRYLIKTRGQQVTLSCSPISGHRSVSWYQQTPGQGLQFLFEYFSETQRNKGNFPGRFSGRQFSNSRSEMNVSTLELGDSALYLCASSPGWEDTEAFFGQGTRLTVV.

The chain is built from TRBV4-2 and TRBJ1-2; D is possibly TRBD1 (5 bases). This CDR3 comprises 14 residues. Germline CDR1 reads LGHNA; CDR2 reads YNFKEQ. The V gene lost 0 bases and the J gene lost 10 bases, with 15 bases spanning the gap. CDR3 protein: CASSQDGAYPAYTF. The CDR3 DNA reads TGTGCCAGCAGCCAAGATGGGGCTTATCCGGCCTACACCTTC.

The CDR3 DNA reads as TGTGCCAGCAGCCTCCAGCGACTAGCGGATTACAATGAGCAGTTCTTC. Its translation: CASSLQRLADYNEQFF. V usage is TRBV5-6 and J usage is TRBJ2-1, with 9 bases matching TRBD2. The CDR3 is 16 amino acids. With V trimmed by 4 bases and J by 4 bases, 9 bases remained unmatched. Germline CDR1 SGHDT, CDR2 YYEEEE.

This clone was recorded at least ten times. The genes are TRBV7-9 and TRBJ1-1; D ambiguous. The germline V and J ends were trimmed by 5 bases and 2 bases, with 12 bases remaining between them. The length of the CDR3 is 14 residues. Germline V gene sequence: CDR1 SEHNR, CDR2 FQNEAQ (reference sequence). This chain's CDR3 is CASSADNRNTEAFF. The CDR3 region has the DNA TGTGCCAGCAGCGCAGACAACCGAAACACTGAAGCTTTCTTT.

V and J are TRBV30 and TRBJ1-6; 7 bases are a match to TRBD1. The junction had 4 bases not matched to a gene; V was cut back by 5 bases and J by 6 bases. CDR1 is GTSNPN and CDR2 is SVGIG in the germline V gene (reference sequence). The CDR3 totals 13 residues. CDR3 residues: CAWSRDSNSPLHF. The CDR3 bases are TGTGCCTGGTCTCGGGACAGTAATTCACCCCTCCACTTT. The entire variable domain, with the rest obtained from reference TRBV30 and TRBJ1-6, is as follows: SQTIHQWPATLVQPVGSPLSLECTVEGTSNPNLYWYRQAAGRGLQLLFYSVGIGQISSEVPQNLSASRPQDRQFILSSKKLLLSDSGFYLCAWSRDSNSPLHFGNGTRLTVT.